The rows below give T cell receptor beta chains drawn from one sample of a study of blood T cell repertoires in COVID-19. Clones were sequenced by immunoSEQ multiplex PCR, and TCRdb holds only the in-frame ones, with some missing. The sample includes some 320,000 clones, under 90% of them seen just once. Sequencing was performed on peripheral blood. The receptors come from a woman between 25 and 40 years old with COVID-19, enrolled during active disease. CDR3s include the opening cysteine and the closing phenylalanine or tryptophan. The order of the fields is clone size, D gene, J gene, V gene, CDR3 protein, CDR3 DNA. The D gene is left open where the match is weak. Expanded clones are given a class, and other clones once, few, many or no size at all.

clone_size: -
d_call: -
j_call: TRBJ1-1
v_call: TRBV5-5
cdr3_aa: CASSSRGDTEAFF
cdr3_nt: TGTGCCAGCAGCTCCAGGGGAGACACTGAAGCTTTCTTT

clone_size: -
d_call: -
j_call: TRBJ2-4
v_call: TRBV18
cdr3_aa: CASSQTGAKNIQYF
cdr3_nt: TGTGCCAGCTCACAAACAGGGGCCAAAAACATTCAGTACTTC

clone_size: -
d_call: TRBD1
j_call: TRBJ1-1
v_call: TRBV19
cdr3_aa: CASSLDRGYPLDTEAFF
cdr3_nt: TGTGCCAGTAGTCTCGACAGGGGATACCCTTTAGACACTGAAGCTTTCTTT

clone_size: -
d_call: -
j_call: TRBJ2-3
v_call: TRBV5-4
cdr3_aa: CASSLRRHTQYF
cdr3_nt: TGTGCCAGCAGCCTACGGAGGCATACGCAGTATTTT

clone_size: -
d_call: -
j_call: TRBJ2-3
v_call: TRBV21-1
cdr3_aa: CASSKGQRGGLGTDTQYF
cdr3_nt: TGTGCCAGCAGCAAAGGGCAGCGGGGGGGCCTGGGAACAGATACGCAGTATTTT

clone_size: -
d_call: TRBD1
j_call: TRBJ1-3
v_call: TRBV7-8
cdr3_aa: CASSLGQGAGNTIYF
cdr3_nt: TGTGCCAGCAGCTTGGGACAGGGGGCTGGAAACACCATATATTTT

clone_size: -
d_call: -
j_call: TRBJ2-7
v_call: TRBV7-7
cdr3_aa: CASSLAQVRFAPEQYF
cdr3_nt: TGTGCCAGCAGCTTAGCGCAGGTTCGTTTTGCGCCCGAGCAGTACTTC

clone_size: -
d_call: TRBD2
j_call: TRBJ2-4
v_call: TRBV10-3
cdr3_aa: CAISEPSGGNIQYF
cdr3_nt: TGTGCCATCAGTGAGCCTAGCGGGGGAAACATTCAGTACTTC

clone_size: -
d_call: -
j_call: TRBJ2-2
v_call: TRBV6-2/TRBV6-3
cdr3_aa: CASSYEQAANTGELFF
cdr3_nt: TGTGCCAGCAGTTATGAGCAGGCTGCGAACACCGGGGAGCTGTTTTTT

clone_size: -
d_call: TRBD1
j_call: TRBJ2-7
v_call: TRBV11-2
cdr3_aa: CASSDDREGWGYEQYF
cdr3_nt: TGTGCCAGCAGCGATGACAGGGAAGGTTGGGGTTACGAGCAGTACTTC

clone_size: -
d_call: TRBD1
j_call: TRBJ1-2
v_call: TRBV5-1
cdr3_aa: CASSLTTGQLEYGYTF
cdr3_nt: TGCGCCAGCAGCTTGACTACGGGACAGCTTGAATATGGCTACACCTTC

clone_size: -
d_call: -
j_call: TRBJ1-5
v_call: TRBV10-2
cdr3_aa: CASSNRARAENSNQPQHF
cdr3_nt: TGCGCCAGCAGTAACAGGGCACGGGCAGAAAATAGCAATCAGCCCCAGCATTTT

clone_size: -
d_call: TRBD1
j_call: TRBJ2-1
v_call: TRBV2
cdr3_aa: CASRTGTGGGEQFF
cdr3_nt: TGTGCCAGCAGAACCGGGACAGGGGGCGGGGAGCAGTTCTTC

clone_size: few
d_call: TRBD1
j_call: TRBJ1-1
v_call: TRBV4-1
cdr3_aa: CASSQVTGGTSNREAFF
cdr3_nt: TGCGCCAGCAGCCAAGTTACAGGGGGGACCTCGAACCGAGAAGCTTTCTTT

clone_size: -
d_call: -
j_call: TRBJ2-5
v_call: TRBV7-9
cdr3_aa: CASSFPQGGPETQYF
cdr3_nt: TGTGCCAGCAGCTTCCCTCAGGGGGGACCGGAGACCCAGTACTTC

clone_size: -
d_call: -
j_call: TRBJ2-2
v_call: TRBV19
cdr3_aa: CASTLRTPLETGELFF
cdr3_nt: TGTGCCAGTACCCTTAGGACTCCTCTGGAGACCGGGGAGCTGTTTTTT

clone_size: -
d_call: -
j_call: TRBJ2-5
v_call: TRBV18
cdr3_aa: CASSLRQTIQETQYF
cdr3_nt: TGTGCCAGCTCGCTCAGACAGACCATTCAAGAGACCCAGTACTTC

clone_size: -
d_call: -
j_call: TRBJ1-1
v_call: TRBV27
cdr3_aa: CASNQVGGSGNTEAFF
cdr3_nt: TGTGCCAGCAACCAGGTAGGGGGAAGTGGGAACACTGAAGCTTTCTTT

clone_size: -
d_call: TRBD1
j_call: TRBJ1-2
v_call: TRBV29-1
cdr3_aa: CSVVLQGAYGYTF
cdr3_nt: TGCAGCGTTGTATTGCAGGGGGCATATGGCTACACCTTC

clone_size: -
d_call: TRBD1
j_call: TRBJ2-1
v_call: TRBV9
cdr3_aa: CASSEGTGSVVSYNEQFF
cdr3_nt: TGTGCCAGCAGCGAGGGGACAGGGTCGGTGGTATCCTACAATGAGCAGTTCTTC

clone_size: -
d_call: TRBD1
j_call: TRBJ1-1
v_call: TRBV19
cdr3_aa: CASSVGQGNTEAFF
cdr3_nt: TGTGCCAGTAGTGTGGGACAGGGAAACACTGAAGCTTTCTTT

clone_size: -
d_call: -
j_call: TRBJ1-5
v_call: TRBV15
cdr3_aa: CATSRYSQPQHF
cdr3_nt: TGTGCCACCAGCCGATACAGTCAGCCCCAGCATTTT

clone_size: -
d_call: TRBD1
j_call: TRBJ1-1
v_call: TRBV5-6
cdr3_aa: CASSPTGIRGTEAFF
cdr3_nt: TGTGCCAGCAGCCCGACAGGGATTAGGGGCACTGAAGCTTTCTTT

clone_size: -
d_call: -
j_call: TRBJ1-4
v_call: TRBV6-2/TRBV6-3
cdr3_aa: CASSYGPATNEKLFF
cdr3_nt: TGTGCCAGCAGTTACGGTCCAGCAACTAATGAAAAACTGTTTTTT

clone_size: -
d_call: -
j_call: TRBJ1-2
v_call: TRBV6-6
cdr3_aa: CASSLLGVGYTF
cdr3_nt: TGTGCCAGCAGCCTGCTAGGGGTCGGCTACACCTTC

clone_size: -
d_call: -
j_call: TRBJ1-3
v_call: TRBV12-5
cdr3_aa: CASERDVSSGNTIYF
cdr3_nt: TGTGCTAGTGAGCGGGATGTAAGCTCTGGAAACACCATATATTTT

clone_size: -
d_call: -
j_call: TRBJ1-3
v_call: TRBV30
cdr3_aa: CAWSLDYLASGNTIYF
cdr3_nt: TGTGCCTGGAGTCTGGACTATTTGGCCTCTGGAAACACCATATATTTT

clone_size: -
d_call: -
j_call: TRBJ1-2
v_call: TRBV5-5
cdr3_aa: CASSLAGQPRF
cdr3_nt: TGTGCCAGCAGCTTGGCCGGACAGCCCCGCTTC

clone_size: -
d_call: -
j_call: TRBJ2-2
v_call: TRBV21-1
cdr3_aa: CASSSGADGGELFF
cdr3_nt: TGTGCCAGCTCTAGCGGGGCCGACGGCGGGGAGCTGTTTTTT

clone_size: -
d_call: -
j_call: TRBJ1-6
v_call: TRBV7-9
cdr3_aa: CASSFSTGESSPLHF
cdr3_nt: TGTGCCAGCAGCTTCAGTACCGGAGAGAGTTCACCCCTCCACTTT

clone_size: -
d_call: -
j_call: TRBJ2-7
v_call: TRBV3-1/TRBV3-2
cdr3_aa: CASSHLGTYEQYF
cdr3_nt: TGTGCCAGCAGCCACCTCGGGACCTACGAGCAGTACTTC

clone_size: -
d_call: -
j_call: TRBJ2-1
v_call: TRBV15
cdr3_aa: CATSRGNPRVDNEQFF
cdr3_nt: TGTGCCACCAGCAGAGGGAACCCCCGGGTCGACAATGAGCAGTTCTTC

clone_size: -
d_call: -
j_call: TRBJ1-6
v_call: TRBV24-1
cdr3_aa: CATSDFKDPDATIYNSPLHF
cdr3_nt: TGTGCCACCAGTGATTTCAAGGACCCGGACGCGACTATCTATAATTCACCCCTCCACTTT

clone_size: -
d_call: -
j_call: TRBJ1-2
v_call: TRBV11-2
cdr3_aa: CASSLDTGPGYGYTF
cdr3_nt: TGTGCCAGCAGCTTAGATACAGGGCCGGGGTATGGCTACACCTTC

clone_size: -
d_call: -
j_call: TRBJ1-6
v_call: TRBV21-1
cdr3_aa: CASSNRWGDNSPLHF
cdr3_nt: TGTGCCAGCAGCAATCGGTGGGGCGATAATTCACCCCTCCACTTT

clone_size: -
d_call: -
j_call: TRBJ1-6
v_call: TRBV6-1
cdr3_aa: CASSDTILFPHF
cdr3_nt: TGTGCCAGCAGTGATACTATACTATTCCCCCACTTT

clone_size: -
d_call: -
j_call: TRBJ1-6
v_call: TRBV6-1
cdr3_aa: CASSEAPGGANSPLHF
cdr3_nt: TGTGCCAGCAGTGAAGCGCCCGGGGGAGCCAATTCACCCCTCCACTTT

clone_size: -
d_call: -
j_call: TRBJ2-6
v_call: TRBV19
cdr3_aa: CATSEGGGANVLTF
cdr3_nt: TGTGCCACCTCGGAGGGCGGCGGGGCCAACGTCCTGACTTTC

clone_size: once
d_call: -
j_call: TRBJ1-2
v_call: TRBV5-4
cdr3_aa: CASSLQGNYGYTF
cdr3_nt: TGTGCCAGCAGTTTACAGGGTAACTATGGCTACACCTTC

clone_size: -
d_call: TRBD2
j_call: TRBJ2-3
v_call: TRBV15
cdr3_aa: CATSRTSGGADTQYF
cdr3_nt: TGTGCCACCAGCAGGACTAGCGGGGGGGCGGATACGCAGTATTTT

clone_size: -
d_call: -
j_call: TRBJ1-6
v_call: TRBV15
cdr3_aa: CATSRGQGGLNSPLHF
cdr3_nt: TGTGCCACCAGCAGAGGGCAGGGAGGCCTTAATTCACCCCTCCACTTT

clone_size: -
d_call: TRBD1
j_call: TRBJ1-3
v_call: TRBV13
cdr3_aa: CASSLTGEGNTIYF
cdr3_nt: TGTGCCAGCAGCTTGACAGGGGAGGGAAACACCATATATTTT

clone_size: -
d_call: TRBD2
j_call: TRBJ2-2
v_call: TRBV11-2
cdr3_aa: CASSLIAGGGELFF
cdr3_nt: TGTGCCAGCAGCTTAATAGCGGGGGGCGGGGAGCTGTTTTTT

clone_size: -
d_call: TRBD1
j_call: TRBJ2-2
v_call: TRBV5-4
cdr3_aa: CASTTGISFSTGELFF
cdr3_nt: TGTGCCAGCACGACAGGGATATCGTTTAGCACCGGGGAGCTGTTTTTT

clone_size: -
d_call: -
j_call: TRBJ2-1
v_call: TRBV19
cdr3_aa: CASNPGWGNEQFF
cdr3_nt: TGTGCCAGTAATCCAGGGTGGGGCAATGAGCAGTTCTTC

clone_size: -
d_call: -
j_call: TRBJ1-1
v_call: TRBV4-2
cdr3_aa: CASSQANTFEAFF
cdr3_nt: TGTGCCAGCAGCCAAGCCAACACCTTTGAAGCTTTCTTT

clone_size: -
d_call: -
j_call: TRBJ1-3
v_call: TRBV4-1
cdr3_aa: CASSPSTASSGNTIYF
cdr3_nt: TGCGCCAGCAGCCCCTCGACAGCAAGCTCTGGAAACACCATATATTTT

clone_size: -
d_call: -
j_call: TRBJ1-6
v_call: TRBV6-1
cdr3_aa: CASSGSWGRTNSPLHF
cdr3_nt: TGTGCCAGCAGTGGTTCTTGGGGGCGTACGAATTCACCCCTCCACTTT

clone_size: -
d_call: TRBD1
j_call: TRBJ1-1
v_call: TRBV7-9
cdr3_aa: CASSQTTGETEAFF
cdr3_nt: TGTGCCAGCAGCCAAACCACAGGGGAAACTGAAGCTTTCTTT

clone_size: -
d_call: TRBD2
j_call: TRBJ2-1
v_call: TRBV2
cdr3_aa: CASILGLAGGHNEQFF
cdr3_nt: TGTGCCAGCATCCTTGGACTAGCGGGGGGACACAATGAGCAGTTCTTC

clone_size: -
d_call: -
j_call: TRBJ1-2
v_call: TRBV5-6
cdr3_aa: CASSFKTLGYGYTF
cdr3_nt: TGTGCCAGCAGCTTTAAAACCCTAGGCTATGGCTACACCTTC

clone_size: -
d_call: -
j_call: TRBJ1-2
v_call: TRBV14
cdr3_aa: CASSQGLQNYGYTF
cdr3_nt: TGTGCCAGCAGCCAAGGGTTGCAGAACTATGGCTACACCTTC

clone_size: -
d_call: TRBD1
j_call: TRBJ2-7
v_call: TRBV28
cdr3_aa: CASIPTGTGRYEQYF
cdr3_nt: TGTGCCAGCATTCCTACCGGGACAGGGAGGTACGAGCAGTACTTC

clone_size: -
d_call: TRBD2
j_call: TRBJ2-2
v_call: TRBV5-1
cdr3_aa: CASGSGAPNTGELFF
cdr3_nt: TGCGCCAGCGGTAGCGGGGCCCCGAACACCGGGGAGCTGTTTTTT

clone_size: once
d_call: -
j_call: TRBJ2-5
v_call: TRBV4-2
cdr3_aa: CASSQVRGMDQYF
cdr3_nt: TGTGCCAGCAGCCAAGTCAGGGGTATGGACCAGTACTTC